The 13 T cell receptor beta chains below all came from one sample that was sequenced in a study of Ad26.COV2.S vaccination and SARS-CoV-2 variants. The sample's treatment: some 19 received Ad26.COV2.S at low or high dose, single or two shots; a few received placebo; per-sample allocation not given. Samples came from day 63 after the first vaccine or placebo injection. This table comes from immunoSEQ multiplex PCR, and its TCRdb copy is limited to in-frame clones, with some not included. Among around 300,000 clones, 90% were seen once, and the ten largest hold approximately 5%. The source was peripheral blood, collected in a trial of Ad26.COV2.S vaccine versus placebo. These TCRs come from a person aged 18-60 years who received the Ad26.COV2.S COVID-19 vaccine or a placebo.

V is TRBV29-1 and J is TRBJ2-7; 9 bases fit TRBD2. This CDR3 spans 13 amino acids. The ends lost 5 bases at V and 5 bases at J; junction bases unmatched: 7. Germline CDR1 reads SQVTM; CDR2 reads ANQGSEA. CDR3 protein: CSVCLAGWDEQYF. CDR3 nucleotide sequence: TGCAGCGTTTGTCTAGCGGGGTGGGACGAGCAGTACTTC.

The chain employs TRBV7-3 and TRBJ2-1; maybe TRBD2 (5 bases). CDR3 length: 14 amino acids. In germline, CDR1 is SGHTA, CDR2 FQGTGA. The V end was cut by 6 bases, the J end by 4 bases, with 13 bases between. DNA of the CDR3: TGTGCCAGCAGTGTACTAGTCCAGTACAATGAGCAGTTCTTC. It specifies CASSVLVQYNEQFF.

J is TRBJ2-1 and V is TRBV4-3; tentatively, D is TRBD2 (5 bases). CDR1 LGHNA and CDR2 YSLEER come from the germline V gene. The CDR3 contains 15 residues. Deletions cut 4 bases from V and 3 bases from J, with 13 bases between. In DNA form, the CDR3 reads TGCGCCAGCAGCCTGGACTGGATCCTCTACAATGAGCAGTTCTTC. Encoded protein: CASSLDWILYNEQFF.

This rearrangement joins TRBV19 to TRBJ2-6, with D maybe TRBD1 (6 bases). This CDR3 is 17 amino acids long. The V end lost 5 bases, the J end lost 0 bases, and 14 bases lay between the germline ends. Germline CDR1 and CDR2: LNHDA and SQIVND (reference sequence). CDR3: CASSSPHRDSGANVLTF. CDR3 sequence (DNA): TGTGCCAGTAGTTCCCCTCACAGGGACTCTGGGGCCAACGTCCTGACTTTC.

The rearrangement joins TRBV12-5 to TRBJ2-1; D not certain. CDR3 length: 14 residues. Trimming took off 4 bases at V and 2 bases at J, with 9 bases between the two ends. The germline V gene has CDR1 LGHNT and CDR2 FRNRAP. Here the CDR3 DNA reads TGTGCTAGTGGTTCACTTGGGGCCTACAATGAGCAGTTCTTC. The encoded protein is CASGSLGAYNEQFF.

The chain couples TRBV7-2 to TRBJ1-1; D might be TRBD1 (6 bases). Germline V CDR1 and CDR2: SGHTA, FQGNSA. Trimming shortened V by 1 base and J by 7 bases, and 13 bases separated the two germline ends. The CDR3 extends over 14 amino acids. In nucleotides, the CDR3 is TGTGCCAGCAGCTTAGTTGCCAGGGGAAGTGAAGCTTTCTTT. Amino acids: CASSLVARGSEAFF.

The genes are TRBV18 and TRBJ2-1; D is perhaps TRBD1 (6 bases). This CDR3 has 13 amino acids. Trimming stripped 5 bases from V and 4 bases from J, with 9 bases between. Germline assignment: CDR1 KGHSH and CDR2 LQKENI. CDR3 sequence: CASSAQGYNEQFF. CDR3 nucleotides: TGTGCCAGCTCAGCGCAGGGGTACAATGAGCAGTTCTTC.

V gene TRBV6-5 combines with J gene TRBJ2-3; TRBD1 matches at 8 bases. Trimming cost V 4 bases and J 4 bases; bases outside gene matches: 4. The length of the CDR3 is 14 residues. From germline, CDR1 is MNHEY and CDR2 SVGAGI. DNA for the CDR3: TGTGCCAGCAGTTCTCCAGGGGGCGCAGATACGCAGTATTTT. It specifies CASSSPGGADTQYF.

The chain links TRBV18 to TRBJ1-4; D unclear. Germline CDR1 and CDR2: KGHSH and LQKENI. The V end lost 5 bases, the J end lost 5 bases, and 9 bases lay between the germline ends. CDR3 length: 13 amino acids. CDR3 amino acids: CASSTQQNEKLFF. CDR3 DNA: TGTGCCAGCTCAACACAGCAAAATGAAAAACTGTTTTTT.

This chain joins TRBV18 and TRBJ1-5, with D tentatively TRBD1 (5 bases). V lost 1 base and J 0 bases, leaving 7 bases between the germline ends. The V gene's germline CDR1 is KGHSH and CDR2 LQKENI. This CDR3 comprises 15 residues. The CDR3, as DNA: TGTGCCAGCTCACCACAGGGGAATAGCAATCAGCCCCAGCATTTT. Its protein product is CASSPQGNSNQPQHF.

The rearrangement uses TRBV6-5 and TRBJ1-2; D is uncertain. V was cut by 8 bases and J by 5 bases, with 15 bases left in between. This CDR3 spans 13 amino acids. Per the germline V gene, CDR1 is MNHEY and CDR2 is SVGAGI. The CDR3 DNA follows: TGTGCCAGCGGGCCAGGTATAGGGTATGGCTACACCTTC. This sequence encodes CASGPGIGYGYTF.

This sequence joins TRBV7-2 and TRBJ2-3; D may correspond to TRBD1 or TRBD2 (5 bases each). Trimming left V 2 bases short and J 2 bases short, with 14 bases between. CDR3 length equals 16 residues. Germline V gene data show CDR1 as SGHTA and CDR2 as FQGNSA. The CDR3 bases are TGTGCCAGCAGCTTATCTGGGGGAACGATCACAGATACGCAGTATTTT. This encodes CASSLSGGTITDTQYF.

This chain joins TRBV9 and TRBJ2-1; D gene uncertain. Germline V gene data show CDR1 as SGDLS and CDR2 as YYNGEE. The CDR3 contains 11 residues. The V gene lost 7 bases and the J gene lost 5 bases, with 7 bases spanning the gap. CDR3 bases: TGTGCCAGCGGGCCTAACAATGAGCAGTTCTTC. This encodes CASGPNNEQFF.